Given below is one T cell receptor beta chain in context. Its antigen remains unknown. RNA transcripts were the template for amplifying TCR beta CDR3 regions. HTBI primers were the set used in a first-round RT-PCR of the TCR CDR3. Each CDR3 protein is one row after TCRdb ran MiXCR on the multiplex PCR reads. The sample carries approximately 640,000 distinct CDR3 sequences, roughly 45% recorded once. This entry belongs to a study of T cells in Graves' hyperthyroidism and ophthalmopathy. The CDR3 is made up of 18 amino acids. CDR1 and CDR2 from the germline V gene are KGHDR and SFDVKD. V was cut by 2 bases and J by 3 bases, with 18 bases left in between. Exclusions: uncontrolled infection, other autoimmune disease, pregnancy, lactation. General study findings and limits: The model predicted ophthalmopathy a median approximately 6 months before onset.

This sequence was found in an adult man with Graves' disease, either hyperthyroidism or ophthalmopathy (not recorded which). The chain employs TRBV24-1 and TRBJ2-2; the D gene is possibly TRBD1 (5 bases). Sequencing was performed on peripheral blood or thyroid tissue (not recorded which). In nucleotides, the CDR3 is TGTGCCACCAGTGATTCACGGACATTTCTCCCCTACACCGGGGAGCTGTTTTTT. Translation: CATSDSRTFLPYTGELFF.